This TCR beta chain was observed in a study of T-cell reconstitution after alpha-beta-depleted transplantation in children. Study conclusions and caveats: Day-60 TCRbeta diversity that was high in some patients was derived from surviving recipient T cells and thymic progenitors. It was reported that alpha-beta T cells came from several hundred expanded graft clones (about two months after transplant).

Concerning this clonotype: Its matching antigen is unknown.

Unique molecular identifiers were incorporated during preparation of the TCRbeta library. TCRdb itself ran the PCR reads through MiXCR, one entry per CDR3 protein. This table holds 240,000 or so distinct CDR3 sequences, less than 9% found once. The germline gives CDR1 SEHNR, CDR2 FQNEAQ (reference sequence). The CDR3 loop spans 17 amino acids. V lost 4 bases, J lost 2 bases, and 18 bases lay in between. The starting material was PBMCs, mostly from graft donor cells, obtained 180 days after TCRalphabeta/CD19-depleted stem cell transplant. This receptor was identified in a male patient between 5 and 17 years old who had a stem cell transplant for acute lymphoblastic leukemia, so the T cells may come from the graft donor. The chain carries TRBV7-9 and TRBJ2-1; maybe TRBD2 (7 bases). CDR3 coding DNA: TGTGCCAGCAGCTCGTCTGGGGGGGGCCCCCCCTACAATGAGCAGTTCTTC. Translated: CASSSSGGGPPYNEQFF. Filled out from reference TRBV7-9 and TRBJ2-1, the complete variable domain reads DTGVSQNPRHKITKRGQNVTFRCDPISEHNRLYWYRQTLGQGPEFLTYFQNEAQLEKSRLLSDRFSAERPKGSFSTLEIQRTEQGDSAMYLCASSSSGGGPPYNEQFFGPGTRLTVL.